Below, one T cell receptor beta chain is given with its context. Germline V gene lookup returns CDR1 SGHRS and CDR2 YFSETQ. J lost 5 bases, V lost 0 bases, and 7 bases had no gene match. This CDR3 is built from 16 residues. The data were taken from a study of blood T cell repertoires in COVID-19. Background on the study: Acute and convalescent COVID-19 specimens originated in the United States, Italy and Spain.

Per the original data handling: Estimated nucleated cell counts came from reference gene primer amplification. Here immunoSEQ multiplex PCR was the method, and the copy in TCRdb shows in-frame clones only, minus some. Clone size and V and J calls were adopted from that table, with D and trimming inferred from the DNA. The sample holds 200,000 to 300,000 clones, about 82% seen once. Material for sequencing was peripheral blood. The receptor's source is a woman aged 80 or over with COVID-19, enrolled during active disease. V and J are TRBV5-1 and TRBJ2-2; 7 bases line up with TRBD1. The CDR3 bases are TGCGCCAGCAGCTTGGTGCAGGGACAGAAGACCGGGGAGCTGTTTTTT. Translating gives CASSLVQGQKTGELFF.